Reported below is one TCR beta chain. Its antigen is not known. Looked up from germline, CDR1 is MNHEY and CDR2 is SMNVEV (reference sequence). The CDR3 is made up of 14 amino acids. J was trimmed by 7 bases and V by 6 bases; bases with no gene match: 8. This record belongs to a study of OX40 agonist ivuxolimab in advanced cancers. Study-wide background: Dose-escalation patients were diagnosed with hepatocellular carcinoma, melanoma, renal cell cancer or head and neck cancer. Study-wide points: By week 6 at 0.1 to 3.0 mg/kg, blood CD4+ and CD8+ T cells had expanded clonally. In CD8+ T cells, expanded clones were on average more numerous than in CD4+.

Sequenced by immunoSEQ multiplex PCR; TCRdb stores in-frame clones only, minus some. The sample includes around 84,000 clones, just over 90% of them seen just once. This clonotype was sampled from an adult with an advanced solid tumor such as melanoma, head and neck, liver or kidney cancer. V gene TRBV27 combines with J gene TRBJ2-4; TRBD1 matches at 8 bases. The sequencing here drew on CD4+ or CD8+ T cells sorted from blood, taken in a trial of the OX40 agonist ivuxolimab. This CDR3 is CASSFGAGGNIQYF. Here the CDR3 DNA reads TGTGCCAGCAGCTTTGGTGCAGGGGGCAACATTCAGTACTTC.